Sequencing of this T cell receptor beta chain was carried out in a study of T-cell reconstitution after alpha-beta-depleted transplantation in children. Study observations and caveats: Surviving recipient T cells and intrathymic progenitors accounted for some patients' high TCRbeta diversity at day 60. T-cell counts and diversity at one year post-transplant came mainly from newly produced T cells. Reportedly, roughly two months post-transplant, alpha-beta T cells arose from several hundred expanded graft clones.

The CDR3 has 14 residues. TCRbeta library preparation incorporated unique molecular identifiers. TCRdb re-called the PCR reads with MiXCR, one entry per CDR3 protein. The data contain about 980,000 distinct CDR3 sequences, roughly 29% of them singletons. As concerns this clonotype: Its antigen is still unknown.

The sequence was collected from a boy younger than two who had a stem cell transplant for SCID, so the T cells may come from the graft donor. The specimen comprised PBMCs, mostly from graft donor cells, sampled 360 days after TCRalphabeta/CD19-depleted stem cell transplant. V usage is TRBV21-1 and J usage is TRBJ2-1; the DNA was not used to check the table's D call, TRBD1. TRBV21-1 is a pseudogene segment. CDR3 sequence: CASSNRDRADEQFF. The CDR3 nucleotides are TGTGCCAGCAGCAACCGGGACAGGGCGGATGAGCAGTTCTTC.